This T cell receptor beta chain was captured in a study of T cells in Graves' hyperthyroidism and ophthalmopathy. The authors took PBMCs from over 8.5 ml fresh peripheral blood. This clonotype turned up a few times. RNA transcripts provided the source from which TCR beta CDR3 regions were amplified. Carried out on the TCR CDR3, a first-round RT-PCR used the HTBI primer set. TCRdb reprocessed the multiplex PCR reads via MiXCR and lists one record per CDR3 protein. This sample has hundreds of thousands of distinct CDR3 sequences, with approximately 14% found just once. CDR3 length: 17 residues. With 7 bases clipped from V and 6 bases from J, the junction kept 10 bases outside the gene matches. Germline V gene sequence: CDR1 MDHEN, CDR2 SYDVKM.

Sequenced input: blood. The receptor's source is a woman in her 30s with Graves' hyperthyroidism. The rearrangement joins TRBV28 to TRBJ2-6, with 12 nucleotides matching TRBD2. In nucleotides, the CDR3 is TGTGCCAGCACCGATTCCCGACTAGCGGGAGTGGCCAACGTCCTGACTTTC. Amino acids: CASTDSRLAGVANVLTF.